These 31 T cell receptor beta chains originate from one sample sequenced in a study of STAT5B mutations in CD4+ large granular lymphocyte leukemia. Libraries were prepared by immunoSEQ multiplex PCR; TCRdb keeps only in-frame clonotypes and omits some of them. The data show approximately 25,000 clones, 74% seen once. The material sequenced was CD4+ T cells from blood buffy coats. These receptors were collected from a human donor in good health.

CDR3 DNA sequence: TGTGCCAGCAGTGAGACCGGGACACCTTACAATGAGCAGTTCTTC. It encodes CASSETGTPYNEQFF. V is TRBV6-1 and J is TRBJ2-1, with a tentative D call TRBD1 (6 bases). CDR3 size: 15 residues. CDR1 and CDR2 (germline): MNHNS, SASEGT. V lost 3 bases and J 4 bases, leaving 13 bases between the germline ends.

This clone was counted once. The V and J genes are TRBV6-1 and TRBJ1-3; D remains unclear. Germline V gene lookup returns CDR1 MNHNS and CDR2 SASEGT. This CDR3 has 12 amino acids. The germline V and J ends were trimmed by 10 bases and 0 bases, with 7 bases remaining between them. The CDR3 loop is CATHSSGNTIYF. In nucleotides, the CDR3 is TGTGCCACCCACAGCTCTGGAAACACCATATATTTT.

The V call is TRBV10-3, the J call TRBJ1-3; the match to TRBD1 covers 8 bases. The CDR3 length is 14 residues. The ends lost 6 bases at V and 0 bases at J; junction bases unmatched: 1. The germline CDR1 and CDR2 sequences are ENHRY and SYGVKD. The CDR3, as DNA: TGTGCCATCAGAGGGACAGGCTCTGGAAACACCATATATTTT. It codes for CAIRGTGSGNTIYF.

The V call is TRBV15, the J call TRBJ2-5, with 9 bases that match TRBD1. The junction had 7 bases not matched to a gene; V was cut back by 0 bases and J by 5 bases. The CDR3 consists of 16 residues. Germline V lookup: CDR1 LNHNV, CDR2 YYDKDF (reference sequence). The CDR3 reads CATSRDSGTGFETQYF. CDR3 nucleotide sequence: TGTGCCACCAGCAGAGATTCGGGGACAGGGTTTGAGACCCAGTACTTC.

This clone was detected once. J is TRBJ2-2 and V is TRBV7-9; D uncertain. V dropped 5 bases and J dropped 1 base, with 8 bases sitting between them. In germline, CDR1 is SEHNR, CDR2 FQNEAQ (reference sequence). The length of the CDR3 is 14 residues. This CDR3 is CASSLGQNTGELFF. As DNA, the CDR3 is TGTGCCAGCAGCCTCGGGCAGAACACCGGGGAGCTGTTTTTT.

The chain joins TRBV9 to TRBJ2-2, with unresolved D. CDR3 length: 15 amino acids. Trimming took 4 bases from V and 1 from J, leaving 11 bases between them. Germline values: CDR1 SGDLS, CDR2 YYNGEE. This chain's CDR3 is CASSQGIVNTGELFF. The CDR3 region has the DNA TGTGCCAGCAGCCAAGGGATAGTGAACACCGGGGAGCTGTTTTTT. Drawing the rest from reference TRBV9 and TRBJ2-2, the complete variable domain is DSGVTQTPKHLITATGQRVTLRCSPRSGDLSVYWYQQSLDQGLQFLIQYYNGEERAKGNILERFSAQQFPDLHSELNLSSLELGDSALYFCASSQGIVNTGELFFGEGSRLTVL.

The genes are TRBV11-2 and TRBJ1-3, with D possibly matching TRBD1 (5 bases). The CDR3 extends over 18 amino acids. Germline-derived CDR1 and CDR2 are SGHAT and FQNNGV. V dropped 2 bases and J dropped 0 bases, with 17 bases sitting between them. CDR3 sequence (DNA): TGTGCCAGCAGCTTAAGCCGACTAGGACACGTCTCTGGAAACACCATATATTTT. Residues: CASSLSRLGHVSGNTIYF.

The CDR3: CASTLGGKNTQYF. In nucleotides, the CDR3 is TGTGCCAGCACCTTGGGGGGTAAAAATACGCAGTATTTT. This chain links TRBV7-9 with TRBJ2-3; TRBD2 is a possible D gene (6 bases). Germline values: CDR1 SEHNR, CDR2 FQNEAQ (reference sequence). Trimming shortened V by 7 bases and J by 7 bases, and 15 bases separated the two germline ends. The CDR3 runs to 13 residues.

This rearrangement joins TRBV2 to TRBJ2-2; D ambiguous. CDR1 and CDR2 (germline): SNHLY, FYNNEI. The V gene lost 8 bases and the J gene lost 2 bases, with 9 bases spanning the gap. The CDR3 covers 13 residues. The CDR3 coding sequence is TGTGCCAGCGGGCAACAAAACACCGGGGAGCTGTTTTTT. Its protein product is CASGQQNTGELFF.

V usage is TRBV7-6 and J usage is TRBJ2-1; no firm D call. Trimming left V 2 bases short and J 0 bases short, with 8 bases between. The CDR3 spans 15 residues. Germline CDR1 is SGHVS and CDR2 is FNYEAQ. The CDR3: CASSLTRGSYNEQFF. DNA for the CDR3: TGTGCCAGCAGCTTAACCCGAGGCTCCTACAATGAGCAGTTCTTC.

The genes are TRBV9 and TRBJ2-1; TRBD2 agrees at 11 bases. V lost 3 bases to trimming and J lost 3 bases; unmatched junction nucleotides: 8. CDR3 length equals 17 residues. CDR1 and CDR2 (germline): SGDLS, YYNGEE. The CDR3 DNA is TGTGCCAGCAGCGCCCGACTAGCGGGGCCAGGCTACAATGAGCAGTTCTTC. It is translated as CASSARLAGPGYNEQFF.

Here the CDR3 reads CASSQEQGPWHGYTF. The CDR3 coding sequence is TGCGCCAGCAGCCAAGAGCAGGGCCCATGGCATGGCTACACCTTC. The chain combines TRBV4-3 with TRBJ1-2; D might be TRBD1 (5 bases). The V and J ends lost 0 bases and 6 bases respectively, with 14 bases between them. Germline CDR1 reads LGHNA; CDR2 reads YSLEER. This CDR3 contains 15 residues.

This sequence joins TRBV5-6 and TRBJ2-7; D not certain. CDR1 is SGHDT, CDR2 YYEEEE, per germline. CDR3 size: 12 residues. V lost 4 bases to trimming and J lost 1 base, with 6 bases between them. The CDR3, as DNA: TGTGCCAGCAGCATCCGGTCCTACGAGCAGTACTTC. Amino acids: CASSIRSYEQYF.

In its sample, this clone was seen a few times. This chain links TRBV6-5 with TRBJ2-7, with TRBD1 as a possible D gene (6 bases). Germline values: CDR1 MNHEY, CDR2 SVGAGI. V was pared by 11 bases and J by 0 bases, with 14 bases between. The CDR3 consists of 13 residues. CDR3 sequence: CAGGGHSSYEQYV. The CDR3 DNA reads as TGTGCCGGGGGCGGCCATAGCTCCTACGAGCAGTACGTC.

This clone was detected only a few times. The rearrangement joins TRBV30 to TRBJ1-1; 9 bases are shared with TRBD1. V shed 8 bases, J shed 8 bases, and the junction held 15 bases outside the gene matches. This CDR3 spans 14 amino acids. Germline V gene data show CDR1 as GTSNPN and CDR2 as SVGIG (reference sequence). The CDR3 is CAVHRGQSLREAFF. The CDR3 DNA is TGTGCCGTACACAGGGGGCAATCCCTACGGGAAGCTTTCTTT.

V and J are TRBV7-2 and TRBJ1-3; no clear D. This CDR3 comprises 13 residues. V dropped 1 base and J dropped 7 bases, with 8 bases sitting between them. Germline CDR1 and CDR2: SGHTA and FQGNSA. CDR3 loop: CASSLEPVNTIYF. The CDR3 DNA sequence: TGTGCCAGCAGCTTAGAACCAGTGAACACCATATATTTT.

V usage is TRBV5-1 and J usage is TRBJ1-2; D possibly corresponds to TRBD1 (5 bases). Trimming took off 4 bases at V and 6 bases at J, with 19 bases between the two ends. Looked up from germline, CDR1 is SGHRS and CDR2 is YFSETQ. The CDR3 runs to 15 residues. For the CDR3, the DNA is TGCGCCAGCAGCATATCAGGGTCTTCTGCTAATGGCTACACCTTC. Translated: CASSISGSSANGYTF.

This rearrangement joins TRBV30 to TRBJ2-2, with TRBD1 matching 7 bases. Trimming removed 3 bases from V and 5 bases from J; junction bases left unmatched: 9. Germline CDR1 and CDR2: GTSNPN and SVGIG (reference sequence). The CDR3 sequence is 15 residues long. The CDR3 region has the DNA TGTGCCTGGAGACAGGGGCTCGTCAGTACCGGGGAGCTGTTTTTT. Protein: CAWRQGLVSTGELFF.

This sequence joins TRBV11-3 and TRBJ2-7; D tentatively fits TRBD1 or TRBD2 (5 bases each). The ends were cut back, 0 bases at V and 0 bases at J, with 12 bases in the middle. Germline CDR1 SGHNT, CDR2 YENEEA. This CDR3 spans 16 amino acids. The CDR3 protein is CASSLDRAGSSYEQYF. DNA for the CDR3: TGTGCCAGCAGCTTAGATCGGGCAGGGAGCTCCTACGAGCAGTACTTC.

The chain joins TRBV5-1 to TRBJ2-1; TRBD1 matches at 9 bases. This CDR3 has 15 amino acids. The V segment lost 7 bases and the J segment 4 bases; nucleotides outside the gene matches: 9. Germline CDR1 and CDR2: SGHRS and YFSETQ. Here the CDR3 reads CASEEGDREYNEQFF. CDR3 coding DNA: TGCGCCAGCGAAGAGGGGGACAGGGAATACAATGAGCAGTTCTTC.

The CDR3, as DNA: TGTGCCAGCAGCGTAGGTCCTGCGGCCAGAACTGAAGCTTTCTTT. Translating gives CASSVGPAARTEAFF. V and J are TRBV9 and TRBJ1-1; no clear D gene. Trimming stripped 0 bases from V and 5 bases from J, with 14 bases between. Germline V gives CDR1 SGDLS, CDR2 YYNGEE. The CDR3 consists of 15 residues.

Concerning this clone itself: An end of the junction differs from the germline gene, which may be a read error. The V and J genes are TRBV6-5 and TRBJ2-1, with D possibly matching TRBD2 (6 bases). Germline CDR1 MNHEY, CDR2 SVGAGI. The CDR3 sequence is 16 residues long. The CDR3 nucleotides read TGTGCCAGCAGCTACTATACCGGGAGCTCCTACAATGAGCAGTTCTTC. Residues: CASSYYTGSSYNEQFF.

The rearrangement links TRBV11-2 to TRBJ2-5; D might be TRBD1 or TRBD2, each matching 6 bases. Germline-derived CDR1 and CDR2 are SGHAT and FQNNGV. This CDR3 contains 16 residues. V was cut by 1 base and J by 2 bases, with 14 bases left in between. Written as DNA, the CDR3 is TGTGCCAGCAGCTTAGTCGGAGGGGGAATACAAGAGACCCAGTACTTC. Protein product: CASSLVGGGIQETQYF.

This sequence joins TRBV21-1 and TRBJ2-7. TRBV21-1 is a pseudogene. The CDR3 runs 11 residues. For the CDR3, the DNA is TGTGCCAGCAGCAGAGCCCACGAGCAGTACGTC. Its protein product is CASSRAHEQYV.

The chain recombines TRBV28 with TRBJ2-4; 8 bases match TRBD1. With V trimmed by 5 bases and J by 8 bases, 11 bases remained unmatched. The CDR3 runs to 15 residues. CDR1 is MDHEN, CDR2 SYDVKM, per germline. The CDR3: CASSQETGAVYIQYF. CDR3 DNA sequence: TGTGCCAGCAGTCAAGAGACAGGGGCGGTGTACATTCAGTACTTC.

The rearrangement joins TRBV7-9 to TRBJ2-4; 13 bases are a match to TRBD2. The junction had 12 bases not matched to a gene; V was cut back by 1 base and J by 9 bases. Germline-derived CDR1 and CDR2 are SEHNR and FQNEAQ (reference sequence). The CDR3 runs to 18 residues. The CDR3 sequence: CASSLGLGTSGIGTIQYF. CDR3 DNA sequence: TGTGCCAGCAGCTTAGGGCTCGGGACTAGCGGGATAGGGACCATTCAGTACTTC.

This clone appeared a single time. The chain recombines TRBV5-6 with TRBJ2-7; TRBD1 aligns across 11 bases. The CDR3 covers 15 residues. In germline, CDR1 is SGHDT, CDR2 YYEEEE. J was trimmed by 0 bases and V by 4 bases; bases with no gene match: 3. CDR3 loop: CASSAGTGGSYEQYV. For the CDR3, the DNA is TGTGCCAGCAGCGCTGGGACAGGGGGCTCCTACGAGCAGTACGTC.

The V and J genes are TRBV29-1 and TRBJ1-2; D is unresolved. The CDR3 has 10 amino acids. With 7 bases removed from V and 8 bases from J, the gap between germline ends came to 11 bases. Germline CDR1 reads SQVTM; CDR2 reads ANQGSEA. This CDR3 reads CSGGERGYTF. For the CDR3, the DNA is TGCAGCGGGGGAGAACGAGGCTACACCTTC.

This clone appeared once. The chain employs TRBV19 and TRBJ2-1; 11 nucleotides align to TRBD1. J was trimmed by 8 bases and V by 7 bases; bases with no gene match: 10. CDR3 length: 15 amino acids. The V gene's germline CDR1 is LNHDA and CDR2 SQIVND (reference sequence). The CDR3 here is CASTLGGQGVDEQFF. The CDR3 coding sequence is TGTGCCAGTACCCTTGGGGGACAGGGGGTGGATGAGCAGTTCTTC.

This clone was observed a single time. The chain couples TRBV7-2 to TRBJ1-1; D is perhaps TRBD1 (5 bases). The CDR3 has 16 amino acids. In germline, CDR1 is SGHTA, CDR2 FQGNSA. Trimming cost V 2 bases and J 5 bases, with 18 bases left between them. CDR3 residues: CASSLTGARVKTEAFF. Here the CDR3 DNA reads TGTGCCAGCAGCTTAACGGGCGCCAGGGTAAAGACTGAAGCTTTCTTT.

The chain uses TRBV19 and TRBJ2-6; no reliable D call. CDR3 length: 15 residues. V was shortened by 7 bases and J by 2 bases, with 12 bases between the two germline ends. CDR1 is LNHDA and CDR2 is SQIVND in the germline V gene (reference sequence). Here the CDR3 reads CASTIRLAGANVLTF. The CDR3 nucleotides are TGTGCCAGTACCATACGTTTGGCTGGGGCCAACGTCCTGACTTTC. Full variable domain (outside the CDR3, taken from reference TRBV19 and TRBJ2-6): DGGITQSPKYLFRKEGQNVTLSCEQNLNHDAMYWYRQDPGQGLRLIYYSQIVNDFQKGDIAEGYSVSREKKESFPLTVTSAQKNPTAFYLCASTIRLAGANVLTFGAGSRLTVL.